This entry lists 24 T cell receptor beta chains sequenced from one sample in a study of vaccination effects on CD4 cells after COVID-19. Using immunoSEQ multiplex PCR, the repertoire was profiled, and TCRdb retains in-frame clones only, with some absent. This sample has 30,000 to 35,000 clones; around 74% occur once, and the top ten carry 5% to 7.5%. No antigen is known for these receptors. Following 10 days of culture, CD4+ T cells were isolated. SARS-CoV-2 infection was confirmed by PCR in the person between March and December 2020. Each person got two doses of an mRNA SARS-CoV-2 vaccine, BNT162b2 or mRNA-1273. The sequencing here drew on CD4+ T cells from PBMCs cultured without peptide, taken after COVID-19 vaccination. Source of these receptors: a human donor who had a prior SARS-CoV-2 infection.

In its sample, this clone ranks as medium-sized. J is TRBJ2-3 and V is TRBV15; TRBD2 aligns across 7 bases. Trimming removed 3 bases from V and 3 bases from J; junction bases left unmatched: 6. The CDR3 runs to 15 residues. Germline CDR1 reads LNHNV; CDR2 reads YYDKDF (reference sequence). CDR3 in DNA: TGTGCCACCAGCAGTTCGCGGGAGCCAACAGATACGCAGTATTTT. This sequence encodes CATSSSREPTDTQYF.

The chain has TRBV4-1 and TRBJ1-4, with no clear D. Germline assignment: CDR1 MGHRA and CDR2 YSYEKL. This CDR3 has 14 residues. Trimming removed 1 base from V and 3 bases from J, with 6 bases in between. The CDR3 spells CASSQVSPNEKLFF. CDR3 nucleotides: TGCGCCAGCAGCCAAGTTTCCCCTAATGAAAAACTGTTTTTT.

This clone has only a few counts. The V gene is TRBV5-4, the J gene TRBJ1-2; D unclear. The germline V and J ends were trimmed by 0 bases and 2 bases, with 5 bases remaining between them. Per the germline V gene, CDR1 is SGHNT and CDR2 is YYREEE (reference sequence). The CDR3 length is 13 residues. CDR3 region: CASSLERNYGYTF. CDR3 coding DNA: TGTGCCAGCAGCTTGGAGAGAAACTATGGCTACACCTTC.

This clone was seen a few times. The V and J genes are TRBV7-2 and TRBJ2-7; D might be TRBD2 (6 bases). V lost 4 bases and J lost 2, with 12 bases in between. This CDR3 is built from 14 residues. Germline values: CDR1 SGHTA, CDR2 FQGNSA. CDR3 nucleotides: TGTGCCAGCAGCTCATACGGGGGTCCCTACGAGCAGTACTTC. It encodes CASSSYGGPYEQYF.

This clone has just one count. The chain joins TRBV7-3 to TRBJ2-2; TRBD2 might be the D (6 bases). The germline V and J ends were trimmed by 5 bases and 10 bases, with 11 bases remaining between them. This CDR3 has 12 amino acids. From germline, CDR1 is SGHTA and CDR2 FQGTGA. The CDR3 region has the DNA TGTGCCAGCAGCCAACCGGGGGAGGAGCTGTTTTTT. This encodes CASSQPGEELFF.

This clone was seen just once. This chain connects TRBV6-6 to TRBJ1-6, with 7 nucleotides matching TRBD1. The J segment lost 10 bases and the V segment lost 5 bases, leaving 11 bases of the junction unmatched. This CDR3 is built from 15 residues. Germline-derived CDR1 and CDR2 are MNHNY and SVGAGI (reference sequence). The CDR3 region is CASSPRGRRLSPLHF. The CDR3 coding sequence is TGTGCCAGCAGTCCAAGGGGGCGCCGCTTGTCACCCCTCCACTTT.

The CDR3 protein is CAAVEADTQYF. The CDR3 region has the DNA TGTGCCGCAGTCGAGGCAGATACGCAGTATTTT. The chain joins TRBV30 to TRBJ2-3; D not resolved. The CDR3 consists of 11 residues. Germline CDR1 and CDR2: GTSNPN and SVGIG (reference sequence). Between the trimmed V and J ends, which lost 8 bases and 4 bases, there was a span of 10 bases.

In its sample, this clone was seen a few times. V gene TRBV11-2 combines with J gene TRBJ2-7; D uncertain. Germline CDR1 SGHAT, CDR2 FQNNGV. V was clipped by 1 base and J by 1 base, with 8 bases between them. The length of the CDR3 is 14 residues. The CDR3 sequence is CASSLAGLSYEQYF. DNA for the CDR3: TGTGCCAGCAGCTTAGCGGGCCTATCCTACGAGCAGTACTTC.

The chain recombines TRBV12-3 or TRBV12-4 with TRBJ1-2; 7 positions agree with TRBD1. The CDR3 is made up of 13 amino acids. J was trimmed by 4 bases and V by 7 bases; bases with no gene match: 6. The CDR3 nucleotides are TGTGCCAGCACACCGACAGGGCCCTATGGCTACACCTTC. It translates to CASTPTGPYGYTF.

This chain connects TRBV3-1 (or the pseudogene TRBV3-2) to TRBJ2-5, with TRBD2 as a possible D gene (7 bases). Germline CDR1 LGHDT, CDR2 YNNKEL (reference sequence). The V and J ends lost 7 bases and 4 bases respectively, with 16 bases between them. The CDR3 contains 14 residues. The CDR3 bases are TGTGCCAGCAACCGGGGGGCGACGGTAGAGACCCAGTACTTC. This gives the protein CASNRGATVETQYF.

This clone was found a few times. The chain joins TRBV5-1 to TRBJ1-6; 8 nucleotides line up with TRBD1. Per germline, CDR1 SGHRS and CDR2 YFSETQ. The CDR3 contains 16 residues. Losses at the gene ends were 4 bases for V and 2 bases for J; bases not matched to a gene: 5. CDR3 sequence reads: CASSTGQGTYNSPLHF. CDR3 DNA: TGCGCCAGCAGCACAGGACAGGGCACCTATAATTCACCCCTCCACTTT.

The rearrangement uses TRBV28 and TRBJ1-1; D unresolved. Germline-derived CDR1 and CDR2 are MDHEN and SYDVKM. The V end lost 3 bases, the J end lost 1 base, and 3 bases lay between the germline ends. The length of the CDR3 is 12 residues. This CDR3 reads CASSFWNTEAFF. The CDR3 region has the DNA TGTGCCAGCAGTTTCTGGAACACTGAAGCTTTCTTT.

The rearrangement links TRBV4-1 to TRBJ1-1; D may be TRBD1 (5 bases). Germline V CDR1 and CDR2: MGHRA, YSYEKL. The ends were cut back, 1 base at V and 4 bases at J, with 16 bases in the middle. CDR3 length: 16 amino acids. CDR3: CASSQGWGGVRTEAFF. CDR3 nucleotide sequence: TGCGCCAGCAGCCAAGGTTGGGGAGGGGTGCGCACTGAAGCTTTCTTT.

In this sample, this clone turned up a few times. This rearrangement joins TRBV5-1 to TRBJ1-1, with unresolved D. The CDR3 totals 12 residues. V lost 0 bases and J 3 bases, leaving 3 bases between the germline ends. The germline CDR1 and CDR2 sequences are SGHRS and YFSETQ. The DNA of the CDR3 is TGCGCCAGCAGCTTGGGGCACACTGAAGCTTTCTTT. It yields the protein CASSLGHTEAFF.

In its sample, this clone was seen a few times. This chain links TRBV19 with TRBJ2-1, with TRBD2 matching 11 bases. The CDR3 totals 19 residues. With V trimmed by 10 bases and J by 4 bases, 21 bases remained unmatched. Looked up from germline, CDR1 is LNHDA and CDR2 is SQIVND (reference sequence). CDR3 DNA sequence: TGTGCCACCCTTAAGACCGGTCGAGGCCTAGCGGGAGGTTACAATGAGCAGTTCTTC. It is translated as CATLKTGRGLAGGYNEQFF.

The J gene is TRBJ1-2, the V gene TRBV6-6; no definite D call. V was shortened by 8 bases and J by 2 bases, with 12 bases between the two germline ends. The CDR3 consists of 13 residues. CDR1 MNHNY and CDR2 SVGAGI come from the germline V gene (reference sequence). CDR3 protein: CASCPGKNYGYTF. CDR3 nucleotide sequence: TGTGCCAGCTGCCCGGGGAAAAACTATGGCTACACCTTC.

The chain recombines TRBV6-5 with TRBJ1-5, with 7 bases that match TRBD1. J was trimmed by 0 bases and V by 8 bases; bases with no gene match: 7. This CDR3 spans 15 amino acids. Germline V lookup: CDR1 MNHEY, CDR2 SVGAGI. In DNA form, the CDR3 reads TGTGCCAGCGGACCGACAGGGATTAGCAATCAGCCCCAGCATTTT. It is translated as CASGPTGISNQPQHF.

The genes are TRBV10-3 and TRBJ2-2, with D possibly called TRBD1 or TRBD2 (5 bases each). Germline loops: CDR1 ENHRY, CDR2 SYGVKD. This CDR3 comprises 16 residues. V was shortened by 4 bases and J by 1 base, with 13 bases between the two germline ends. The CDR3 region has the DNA TGTGCCATCAGTGTGCCCCGGGACGTGAACACCGGGGAGCTGTTTTTT. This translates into CAISVPRDVNTGELFF.

The CDR3 region is CASSWTTTQETQYF. CDR3 DNA: TGTGCCAGCAGTTGGACTACTACACAAGAGACCCAGTACTTC. The chain joins TRBV5-4 to TRBJ2-5; a weak D match, TRBD2 (6 bases). Germline CDR1 SGHNT, CDR2 YYREEE (reference sequence). Trimming cost V 5 bases and J 2 bases, with 13 bases left between them. The CDR3 covers 14 residues.

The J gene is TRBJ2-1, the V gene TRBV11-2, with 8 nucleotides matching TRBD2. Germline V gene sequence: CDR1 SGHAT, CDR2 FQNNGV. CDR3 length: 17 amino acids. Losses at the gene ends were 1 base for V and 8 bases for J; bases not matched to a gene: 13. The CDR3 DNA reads TGTGCCAGCAGCTTAGTTAGCGGGGCCTCGTTTTGGTATGAGCAGTTCTTC. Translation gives CASSLVSGASFWYEQFF.

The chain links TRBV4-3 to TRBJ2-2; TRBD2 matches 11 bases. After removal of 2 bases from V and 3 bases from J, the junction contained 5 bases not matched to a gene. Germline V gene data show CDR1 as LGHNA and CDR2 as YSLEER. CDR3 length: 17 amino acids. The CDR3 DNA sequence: TGCGCCAGCAGCCAATCGAAACTAGCGGGAGACACCGGGGAGCTGTTTTTT. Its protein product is CASSQSKLAGDTGELFF.

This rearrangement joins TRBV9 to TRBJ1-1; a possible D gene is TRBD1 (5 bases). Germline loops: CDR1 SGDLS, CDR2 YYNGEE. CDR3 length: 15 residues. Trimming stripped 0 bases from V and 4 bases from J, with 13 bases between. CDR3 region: CASSVEGSGGTEAFF. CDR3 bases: TGTGCCAGCAGCGTAGAGGGCAGCGGGGGCACTGAAGCTTTCTTT.

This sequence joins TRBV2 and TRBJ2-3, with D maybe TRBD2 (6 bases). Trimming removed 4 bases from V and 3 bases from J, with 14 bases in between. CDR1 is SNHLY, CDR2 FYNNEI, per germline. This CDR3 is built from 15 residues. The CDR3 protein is CASSADWGETDTQYF. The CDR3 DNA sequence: TGTGCCAGCAGTGCAGACTGGGGGGAAACAGATACGCAGTATTTT. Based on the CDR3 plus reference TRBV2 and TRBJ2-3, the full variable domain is EPEVTQTPSHQVTQMGQEVILRCVPISNHLYFYWYRQILGQKVEFLVSFYNNEISEKSEIFDDQFSVERPDGSNFTLKIRSTKLEDSAMYFCASSADWGETDTQYFGPGTRLTVL.

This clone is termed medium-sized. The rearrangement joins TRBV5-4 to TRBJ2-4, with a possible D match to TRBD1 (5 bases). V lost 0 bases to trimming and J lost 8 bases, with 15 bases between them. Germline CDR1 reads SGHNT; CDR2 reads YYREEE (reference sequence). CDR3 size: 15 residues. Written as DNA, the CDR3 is TGTGCCAGCAGCTTGGTTCCGAGCAGGGTAGACATTCAGTACTTC. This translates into CASSLVPSRVDIQYF.